The present T cell receptor beta chain was sequenced within a study of blood T cell repertoires in COVID-19. In germline, CDR1 is DFQATT, CDR2 SNEGSKA (reference sequence). V dropped 3 bases and J dropped 3; count of bases not matched to a gene: 2. This CDR3 has 12 amino acids. Libraries were prepared by immunoSEQ multiplex PCR; TCRdb keeps only in-frame clonotypes and omits some of them. The table includes over 250,000 clones, roughly 86% detected once. The specimen was PBMCs or T cells enriched from blood (not recorded which). The sequence was obtained from a young woman who had recovered from COVID-19. V and J are TRBV20-1 and TRBJ2-7; 7 bases are shared with TRBD1. The CDR3 spells CSASGDSYEQYF. The CDR3 nucleotides read TGCAGTGCTAGTGGGGACAGCTACGAGCAGTACTTC.